Described below is a single T cell receptor beta chain sequence and its context. The source of the sample is a study of blood T cell repertoires in COVID-19. Study summary: Samples taken during acute and convalescent COVID-19 were collected in the United States, Italy and Spain. PBMCs, B-cell-depleted T cells, or T cells were the source of the cDNA or gDNA that made up the material.

Original data processing: Reference gene primer amplification gave nucleated cell count estimates. TCRdb keeps only in-frame clones here, not all; method: immunoSEQ multiplex PCR. The V and J calls and clone size were taken over from that table, and D and trimming were inferred from the DNA. The sample comprises about 670,000 clones, around 90% of which are singletons, and about 0.26% rests with the top ten. The trim removed 4 bases at V and 4 bases at J, leaving 3 bases unmatched. Germline V CDR1 and CDR2: SQVTM, ANQGSEA. The CDR3 totals 12 residues. Sample: peripheral blood. V is TRBV29-1 and J is TRBJ2-7; 8 nucleotides line up with TRBD2. This TCR came from a woman aged 18-29 years with acute or convalescent COVID-19. The CDR3 is CSVVAGRYEQYF. DNA for the CDR3: TGCAGCGTTGTAGCGGGGAGATACGAGCAGTACTTC.